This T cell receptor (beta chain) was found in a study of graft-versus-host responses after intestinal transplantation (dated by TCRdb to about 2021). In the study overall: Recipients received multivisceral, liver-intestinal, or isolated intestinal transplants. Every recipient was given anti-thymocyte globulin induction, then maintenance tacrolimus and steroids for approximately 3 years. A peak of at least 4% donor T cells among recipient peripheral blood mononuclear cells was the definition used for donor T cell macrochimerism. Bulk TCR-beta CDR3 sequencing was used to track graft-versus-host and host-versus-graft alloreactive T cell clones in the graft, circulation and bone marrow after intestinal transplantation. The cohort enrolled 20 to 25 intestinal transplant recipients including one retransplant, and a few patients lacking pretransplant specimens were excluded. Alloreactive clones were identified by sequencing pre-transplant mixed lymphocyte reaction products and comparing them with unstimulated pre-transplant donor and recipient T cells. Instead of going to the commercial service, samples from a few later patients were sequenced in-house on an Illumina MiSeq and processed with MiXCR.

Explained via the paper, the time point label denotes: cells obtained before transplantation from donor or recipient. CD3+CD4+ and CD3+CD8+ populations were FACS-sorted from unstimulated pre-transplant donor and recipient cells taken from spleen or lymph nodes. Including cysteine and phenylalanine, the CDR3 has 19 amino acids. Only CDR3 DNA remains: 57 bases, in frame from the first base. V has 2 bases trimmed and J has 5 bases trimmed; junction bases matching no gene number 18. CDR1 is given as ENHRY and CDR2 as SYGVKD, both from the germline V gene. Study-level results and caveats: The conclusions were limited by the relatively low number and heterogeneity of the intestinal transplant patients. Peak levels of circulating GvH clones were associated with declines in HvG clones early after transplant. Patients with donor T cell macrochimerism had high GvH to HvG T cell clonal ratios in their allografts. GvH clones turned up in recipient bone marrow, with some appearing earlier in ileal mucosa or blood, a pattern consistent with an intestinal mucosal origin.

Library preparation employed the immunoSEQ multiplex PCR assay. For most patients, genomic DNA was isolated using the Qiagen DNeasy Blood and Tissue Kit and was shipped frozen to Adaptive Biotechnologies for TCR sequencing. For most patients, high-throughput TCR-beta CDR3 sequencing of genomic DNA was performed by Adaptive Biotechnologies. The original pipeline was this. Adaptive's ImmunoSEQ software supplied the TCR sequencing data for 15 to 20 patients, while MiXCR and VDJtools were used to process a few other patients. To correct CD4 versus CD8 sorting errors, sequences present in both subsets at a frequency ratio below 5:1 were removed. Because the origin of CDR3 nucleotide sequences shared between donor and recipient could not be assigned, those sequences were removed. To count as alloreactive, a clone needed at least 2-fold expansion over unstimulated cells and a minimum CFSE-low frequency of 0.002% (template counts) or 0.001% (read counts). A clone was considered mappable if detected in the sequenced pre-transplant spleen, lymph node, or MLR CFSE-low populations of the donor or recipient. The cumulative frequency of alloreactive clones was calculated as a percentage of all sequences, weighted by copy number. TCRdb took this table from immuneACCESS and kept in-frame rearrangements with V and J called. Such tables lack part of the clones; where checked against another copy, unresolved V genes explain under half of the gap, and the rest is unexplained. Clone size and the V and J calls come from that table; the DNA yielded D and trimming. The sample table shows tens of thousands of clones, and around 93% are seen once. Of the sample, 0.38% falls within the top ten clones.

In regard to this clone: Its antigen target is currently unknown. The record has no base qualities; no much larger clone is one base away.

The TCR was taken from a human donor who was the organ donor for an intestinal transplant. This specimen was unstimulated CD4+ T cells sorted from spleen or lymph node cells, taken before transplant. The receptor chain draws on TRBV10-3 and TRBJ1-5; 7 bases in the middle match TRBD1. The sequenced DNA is TGTGCCATCAGTGAGGTCTGGACAGGAGAAGGAGGGAACGATCAGCCCCAGCATTTT. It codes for CAISEVWTGEGGNDQPQHF.